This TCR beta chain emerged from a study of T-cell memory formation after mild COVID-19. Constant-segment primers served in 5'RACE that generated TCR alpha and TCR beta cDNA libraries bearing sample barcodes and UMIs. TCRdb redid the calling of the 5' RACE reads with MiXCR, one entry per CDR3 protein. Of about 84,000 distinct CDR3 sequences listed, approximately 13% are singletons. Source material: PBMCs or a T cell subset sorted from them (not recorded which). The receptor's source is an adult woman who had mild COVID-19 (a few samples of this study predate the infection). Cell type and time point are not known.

The CDR3 reads CSANRGGRPYEQYF. CDR3 sequence (DNA): TGCAGTGCTAACCGGGGGGGAAGGCCCTACGAGCAGTACTTC. V usage is TRBV20-1 and J usage is TRBJ2-7; 8 bases match TRBD2. The length of the CDR3 is 14 residues. Germline-derived CDR1 and CDR2 are DFQATT and SNEGSKA (reference sequence). V lost 4 bases to trimming and J lost 2 bases; unmatched junction nucleotides: 7.